Below, one T cell receptor beta chain is given with its context. Its matching antigen is unknown. These data belong to a study of T cell responses to AZD1222 COVID-19 vaccine. TCRdb keeps only in-frame clones here, not all; method: immunoSEQ multiplex PCR. The table has some 100,000 clones, about nine tenths seen once. Whole-study findings and limits: Spike was spanned by vaccine-associated CD4 TCRs, with dominance at 160-218 and 743-854.

Germline lookup yields CDR1 MNHEY and CDR2 SVGAGI. The CDR3 is 15 residues long. After removal of 4 bases from V and 5 bases from J, the junction contained 6 bases not matched to a gene. The gene calls are TRBV6-5 and TRBJ1-2; TRBD1 matches 11 bases. The sequence was obtained from an adult in good health. Sequencing used peripheral blood, obtained on day 0 of AZD1222 vaccination. The CDR3 spells CASSFADRGLYGYTF. CDR3 nucleotide sequence: TGTGCCAGCAGTTTCGCGGACAGGGGGCTTTATGGCTACACCTTC.